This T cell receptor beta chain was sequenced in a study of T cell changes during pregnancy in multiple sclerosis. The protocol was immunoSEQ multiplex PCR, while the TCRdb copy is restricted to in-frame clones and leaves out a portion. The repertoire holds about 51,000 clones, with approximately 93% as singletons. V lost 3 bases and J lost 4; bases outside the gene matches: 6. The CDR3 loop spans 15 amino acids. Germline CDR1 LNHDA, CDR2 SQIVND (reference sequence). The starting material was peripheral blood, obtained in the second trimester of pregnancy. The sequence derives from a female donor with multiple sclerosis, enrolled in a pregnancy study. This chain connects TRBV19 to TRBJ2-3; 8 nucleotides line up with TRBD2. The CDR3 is CASSMVGGRSDTQYF. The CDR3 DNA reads TGTGCCAGTAGTATGGTCGGCGGGAGGTCAGATACGCAGTATTTT.